These 26 T cell receptor beta chains came from one sample sequenced in a study of blood T cell repertoires in COVID-19. Produced via immunoSEQ multiplex PCR; TCRdb's table is partial and in-frame only. The sample lists around 300,000 clones; approximately 91% were seen once. Sequencing used PBMCs or T cells enriched from blood (not recorded which). These receptors were collected from a young woman who had recovered from COVID-19.

The V gene is TRBV30, the J gene TRBJ1-1; no clear D. In germline, CDR1 is GTSNPN, CDR2 SVGIG (reference sequence). Trimming took 0 bases from V and 0 from J, leaving 17 bases between them. This CDR3 has 17 residues. The DNA for the CDR3 is TGTGCCTGGAGTGTAAAGGGAGGTCGGAGTCTGAACACTGAAGCTTTCTTT. Translated: CAWSVKGGRSLNTEAFF.

This clone came up once. The chain recombines TRBV15 with TRBJ2-3; D may be TRBD2 (6 bases). This CDR3 contains 18 residues. Germline CDR1 LNHNV, CDR2 YYDKDF (reference sequence). V shed 1 base and J shed 2 bases, with 19 bases lying between them. The CDR3 DNA follows: TGTGCCACCAGCAGAGGGCGGAGGGGAGCAGCGGACACAGATACGCAGTATTTT. Its protein product is CATSRGRRGAADTDTQYF. The full variable domain, its missing parts supplied by reference TRBV15 and TRBJ2-3, is DAMVIQNPRYQVTQFGKPVTLSCSQTLNHNVMYWYQQKSSQAPKLLFHYYDKDFNNEADTPDNFQSRRPNTSFCFLDIRSPGLGDTAMYLCATSRGRRGAADTDTQYFGPGTRLTVL.

The chain has TRBV5-4 and TRBJ1-4; 11 bases agree with TRBD1. The V segment lost 3 bases and the J segment 5 bases; nucleotides outside the gene matches: 9. The CDR3 runs to 17 residues. The germline V gene encodes CDR1 SGHNT and CDR2 YYREEE (reference sequence). Here the CDR3 DNA reads TGTGCCAGCAGCTCCCCGGGACAGGGGGGCGTAAATGAAAAACTGTTTTTT. Translation: CASSSPGQGGVNEKLFF. The full variable domain, in which reference TRBV5-4 and TRBJ1-4 provide the parts outside the CDR3, is ETGVTQSPTHLIKTRGQQVTLRCSSQSGHNTVSWYQQALGQGPQFIFQYYREEENGRGNFPPRFSGLQFPNYSSELNVNALELDDSALYLCASSSPGQGGVNEKLFFGSGTQLSVL.

In DNA form, the CDR3 reads TGTGCCACCAGCAGAGTTGGAGCGGGAGAGTCGCCCGGGGAGCTGTTTTTT. Protein product: CATSRVGAGESPGELFF. This rearrangement joins TRBV15 to TRBJ2-2; 8 nucleotides line up with TRBD2. The trim removed 1 base at V and 6 bases at J, leaving 10 bases unmatched. The length of the CDR3 is 17 residues. Germline V gene data show CDR1 as LNHNV and CDR2 as YYDKDF (reference sequence).

V and J are TRBV19 and TRBJ1-1; D call uncertain. Germline assignment: CDR1 LNHDA and CDR2 SQIVND (reference sequence). V was pared by 6 bases and J by 4 bases, with 15 bases between. This CDR3 has 14 amino acids. The DNA for the CDR3 is TGTGCCAGTAGCTCAGGCCTTTGGGCCACTGAAGCTTTCTTT. It translates to CASSSGLWATEAFF.

This sequence joins TRBV5-1 and TRBJ2-2, with D hard to call. This CDR3 contains 15 residues. Trimming removed 0 bases from V and 4 bases from J, with 10 bases in between. Germline V gene sequence: CDR1 SGHRS, CDR2 YFSETQ. Here the CDR3 reads CASSLESASTGELFF. In DNA form, the CDR3 reads TGCGCCAGCAGCTTGGAGAGCGCTTCCACCGGGGAGCTGTTTTTT.

This clone was picked up one time. The V call is TRBV7-9, the J call TRBJ1-6; D gene uncertain. The V end was cut by 2 bases, the J end by 5 bases, with 10 bases between. The CDR3 covers 15 residues. Looked up from germline, CDR1 is SEHNR and CDR2 is FQNEAQ (reference sequence). Here the CDR3 DNA reads TGTGCCAGCAGCTTATTGACCACTAATAATTCACCCCTCCACTTT. This sequence encodes CASSLLTTNNSPLHF.

The chain uses TRBV6-5 and TRBJ2-6; TRBD2 matches at 7 bases. Germline lookup yields CDR1 MNHEY and CDR2 SVGAGI. The CDR3 is 15 amino acids. With V trimmed by 2 bases and J by 7 bases, 5 bases remained unmatched. CDR3 in DNA: TGTGCCAGCAGTTACGGGAGGGGTATAGCCAACGTCCTGACTTTC. It yields the protein CASSYGRGIANVLTF.

The J gene is TRBJ1-4, the V gene TRBV7-9; D call uncertain. Germline values: CDR1 SEHNR, CDR2 FQNEAQ (reference sequence). The V end lost 3 bases, the J end lost 4 bases, and 12 bases lay between the germline ends. This CDR3 spans 15 amino acids. In DNA form, the CDR3 reads TGTGCCAGCAGCTTGGCTCCCCGCGGTAATGAAAAACTGTTTTTT. Translated: CASSLAPRGNEKLFF.

The chain recombines TRBV4-1 with TRBJ2-7; 7 bases fit TRBD1. Germline trimming cut 5 bases from V and 6 bases from J; bases unmatched to any gene: 22. The V gene's germline CDR1 is MGHRA and CDR2 YSYEKL. The CDR3 has 18 residues. CDR3 bases: TGCGCCAGCAGCTCGCGCCAAGAGCGACAGGGAACCCTACGCGAGCAGTACTTC. This encodes CASSSRQERQGTLREQYF.

The V call is TRBV19, the J call TRBJ2-7, with 12 positions matching TRBD2. The V gene end was trimmed by 5 bases and the J gene end by 6 bases; junction bases not matched to a gene: 2. The germline CDR1 and CDR2 sequences are LNHDA and SQIVND (reference sequence). The CDR3 contains 13 residues. CDR3 loop: CASSLAGGVEQYF. The CDR3 DNA follows: TGTGCCAGTAGTCTAGCGGGAGGGGTCGAGCAGTACTTC.

The chain couples TRBV7-3 to TRBJ1-2; tentatively, D is TRBD1 (5 bases). Germline V gene sequence: CDR1 SGHTA, CDR2 FQGTGA. V gave up 4 bases and J gave up 8 bases, with 20 bases separating them. This CDR3 is built from 15 residues. DNA for the CDR3: TGTGCCAGCAGCTCAATTCGTGGGGCCCCGGAGGGCTACACCTTC. Residues: CASSSIRGAPEGYTF.

In this sample, this clone turned up once. The sample has other DNA sequences that encode this CDR3 too. This chain connects TRBV7-3 to TRBJ2-3; the D gene is possibly TRBD2 (5 bases). Trimming stripped 5 bases from V and 2 bases from J, with 11 bases between. The CDR3 totals 14 residues. Looked up from germline, CDR1 is SGHTA and CDR2 is FQGTGA. The CDR3 DNA is TGTGCCAGCAGCCTCCCCGGGGACACAGATACGCAGTATTTT. This translates into CASSLPGDTDTQYF.

The V gene is TRBV7-9, the J gene TRBJ1-5; D is undetermined. In germline, CDR1 is SEHNR, CDR2 FQNEAQ (reference sequence). There are 15 residues in the CDR3. V lost 5 bases and J 6 bases, leaving 17 bases between the germline ends. The CDR3 loop is CASSRENYGVQPQHF. In DNA form, the CDR3 reads TGTGCCAGCAGCCGCGAGAACTACGGGGTTCAGCCCCAGCATTTT. Using reference TRBV7-9 and TRBJ1-5 for the parts outside the CDR3, the full variable domain is DTGVSQNPRHKITKRGQNVTFRCDPISEHNRLYWYRQTLGQGPEFLTYFQNEAQLEKSRLLSDRFSAERPKGSFSTLEIQRTEQGDSAMYLCASSRENYGVQPQHFGDGTRLSIL.

This chain links TRBV30 with TRBJ1-3, with 8 nucleotides matching TRBD1. Germline assignment: CDR1 GTSNPN and CDR2 SVGIG (reference sequence). Trimming removed 1 base from V and 4 bases from J; junction bases left unmatched: 9. CDR3 length equals 16 residues. The CDR3 region is CAWSGRTGFRGNTIYF. Here the CDR3 DNA reads TGTGCCTGGAGTGGCAGGACAGGGTTCCGAGGAAACACCATATATTTT.

This sequence joins TRBV27 and TRBJ1-1, with TRBD1 as a possible D gene (5 bases). This CDR3 has 13 residues. The germline gives CDR1 MNHEY, CDR2 SMNVEV (reference sequence). The V gene lost 6 bases and the J gene lost 7 bases, with 15 bases spanning the gap. This chain's CDR3 is CASRKTGGSEAFF. The CDR3 coding sequence is TGTGCCAGCAGAAAAACGGGGGGGAGTGAAGCTTTCTTT.

The V gene is TRBV6-5, the J gene TRBJ2-1; TRBD2 matches 11 bases. The V gene end was trimmed by 8 bases and the J gene end by 6 bases; junction bases not matched to a gene: 9. CDR3 length equals 15 residues. Germline V lookup: CDR1 MNHEY, CDR2 SVGAGI. The CDR3 region is CASETIAGGINEQFF. Here the CDR3 DNA reads TGTGCCAGCGAAACCATAGCGGGAGGGATCAATGAGCAGTTCTTC.

Only a few counts were recorded for this clone. The genes are TRBV2 and TRBJ1-6, with 7 nucleotides matching TRBD1. Per germline, CDR1 SNHLY and CDR2 FYNNEI. The junction had 7 bases not matched to a gene; V was cut back by 4 bases and J by 7 bases. This CDR3 is built from 15 residues. The CDR3 sequence: CASSGAGQENSPLHF. The CDR3 DNA sequence: TGTGCCAGCAGTGGGGCCGGACAGGAGAATTCACCCCTCCACTTT.

The rearrangement links TRBV19 to TRBJ1-5; D perhaps matches TRBD1 (5 bases). There are 17 residues in the CDR3. Germline loops: CDR1 LNHDA, CDR2 SQIVND (reference sequence). V was trimmed by 1 base and J by 5 bases, leaving 18 bases between them. The CDR3 nucleotides read TGTGCCAGTAGTATAGTGAACGGGGGAGCGACCGATCAGCCCCAGCATTTT. It translates to CASSIVNGGATDQPQHF.

This clone was seen a single time. The chain recombines TRBV7-9 with TRBJ2-3; no definite D call. Germline CDR1 and CDR2: SEHNR and FQNEAQ (reference sequence). CDR3 length: 13 amino acids. The V end was cut by 1 base, the J end by 15 bases, with 17 bases between. The CDR3 reads CASSLVVSVRFYF. The DNA of the CDR3 is TGTGCCAGCAGCTTAGTGGTCAGCGTCCGGTTTTATTTT.

The V call is TRBV7-3, the J call TRBJ1-2, with D perhaps TRBD1 (5 bases). There are 15 residues in the CDR3. Germline V gene sequence: CDR1 SGHTA, CDR2 FQGTGA. Trimming removed 5 bases at V and 6 bases at J, with 19 bases between. CDR3 nucleotide sequence: TGTGCCAGCAGCCCGCGCGATGGGGCCTATGATGGCTACACCTTC. Protein sequence: CASSPRDGAYDGYTF.

The chain employs TRBV5-4 and TRBJ1-4; D may be TRBD1 (6 bases). V lost 0 bases and J 6 bases, leaving 9 bases between the germline ends. Germline CDR1 is SGHNT and CDR2 is YYREEE (reference sequence). CDR3 length: 14 amino acids. CDR3 nucleotide sequence: TGTGCCAGCAGCTTGGAGGGGGTTCATGAAAAACTGTTTTTT. This translates into CASSLEGVHEKLFF.

The chain links TRBV7-9 to TRBJ1-3, with D unresolved. The ends were cut back, 2 bases at V and 4 bases at J, with 9 bases in the middle. The germline CDR1 and CDR2 sequences are SEHNR and FQNEAQ (reference sequence). The CDR3 is 14 residues long. The DNA for the CDR3 is TGTGCCAGCAGCTTACAGGTCGCCGGAAACACCATATATTTT. Protein sequence: CASSLQVAGNTIYF.

V and J are TRBV5-5 and TRBJ1-5; TRBD1 agrees at 9 bases. Per the germline V gene, CDR1 is SGHKS and CDR2 is YYEKEE (reference sequence). This CDR3 comprises 16 residues. V lost 4 bases and J lost 6; bases outside the gene matches: 11. CDR3 in amino acids: CASSPIGGQGGQPQHF. The DNA for the CDR3 is TGTGCCAGCAGCCCTATAGGGGGACAGGGTGGTCAGCCCCAGCATTTT.

The chain joins TRBV7-9 to TRBJ1-5, with D possibly being TRBD1 (5 bases). Germline V gene lookup returns CDR1 SEHNR and CDR2 FQNEAQ (reference sequence). The CDR3 sequence is 15 residues long. Trimming shortened V by 1 base and J by 2 bases, and 9 bases separated the two germline ends. The CDR3, as DNA: TGTGCCAGCAGCTTAGGCAGGGTTGGCAATCAGCCCCAGCATTTT. Its translation is CASSLGRVGNQPQHF.

This rearrangement joins TRBV7-3 to TRBJ1-3, with D tentatively TRBD1 (6 bases). This CDR3 has 13 amino acids. V lost 3 bases, J lost 4 bases, and 7 bases lay in between. In germline, CDR1 is SGHTA, CDR2 FQGTGA. This CDR3 reads CASSFGQGNTIYF. DNA for the CDR3: TGTGCCAGCAGCTTCGGACAGGGAAACACCATATATTTT.